The next 30 T cell receptor beta chains were all read from a single sample in a study of T cell responses to AZD1222 COVID-19 vaccine (dated by TCRdb to about 2021). The time point tag for this specimen amounts to: about 28 days (+/-7) after the second vaccine dose. The intended sense of this specimen's treatment or condition label: meningococcal conjugate vaccine given as trial control. Library method: the immunoSEQ multiplex PCR assay. Entries here come from immuneACCESS through TCRdb and include only in-frame sequences with V and J called. Some clones fail to appear in such tables; in the studies checked, an unresolved V gene covers under half of the shortfall, and the cause of the remainder is unknown. The sample contains 200,000 to 250,000 clones, approximately 94% of them found a single time. Approximately 1.5% of the sample rests with the top ten. The source material was peripheral blood, sampled 28 days after the second dose of the MenACWY control vaccine. Receptors were obtained from an adult who received the MenACWY meningococcal vaccine as a control.

The chain couples TRBV15 to TRBJ1-2; D is unresolved. V lost 3 bases and J 3 bases, leaving 11 bases between the germline ends. Germline V gene sequence: CDR1 LNHNV, CDR2 YYDKDF (reference sequence). This CDR3 spans 14 amino acids. The CDR3 here is CATSRGNLDYGYTF. In DNA form, the CDR3 reads TGTGCCACCAGCAGGGGGAACCTGGACTATGGCTACACCTTC.

V gene TRBV5-4 combines with J gene TRBJ1-2, with D possibly TRBD1 on 5 matching bases. Between the trimmed V and J ends, which lost 4 bases and 7 bases, there was a span of 17 bases. Germline V gives CDR1 SGHNT, CDR2 YYREEE (reference sequence). The CDR3 consists of 14 residues. CDR3 DNA: TGTGCCAGCAGCGCAGGTCGGGGGGTTTTTGGCTACACCTTC. It codes for CASSAGRGVFGYTF.

V and J are TRBV4-1 and TRBJ2-7, with D unclear. Per germline, CDR1 MGHRA and CDR2 YSYEKL. This CDR3 spans 12 amino acids. V lost 5 bases and J 0 bases, leaving 5 bases between the germline ends. This CDR3 reads CASSGDSYEQYF. The DNA for the CDR3 is TGCGCCAGCAGCGGGGACTCCTACGAGCAGTACTTC.

The gene calls are TRBV7-2 and TRBJ2-1; D could derive from TRBD1 or TRBD2 (6 bases each). CDR1 and CDR2 from the germline V gene are SGHTA and FQGNSA. The CDR3 runs to 14 residues. Deletions cut 0 bases from V and 5 bases from J, with 8 bases between. The CDR3 DNA reads TGTGCCAGCAGCTTAGCGGGGGGCCACAATGAGCAGTTCTTC. Its translation is CASSLAGGHNEQFF.

The rearrangement joins TRBV19 to TRBJ1-1; TRBD1 matches at 8 bases. This CDR3 is 14 amino acids long. V lost 6 bases, J lost 1 base, and 4 bases stayed unmatched. The V gene's germline CDR1 is LNHDA and CDR2 SQIVND (reference sequence). CDR3 nucleotide sequence: TGTGCCAGTAGCCACAGGGGGGCGAACACTGAAGCTTTCTTT. It encodes CASSHRGANTEAFF.

V gene TRBV30 combines with J gene TRBJ2-1; 10 bases fit TRBD2. The V segment lost 5 bases and the J segment 2 bases; nucleotides outside the gene matches: 3. The CDR3 totals 14 residues. From germline, CDR1 is GTSNPN and CDR2 SVGIG (reference sequence). The CDR3 loop is CAWGLAGAYNEQFF. The CDR3 nucleotides read TGTGCCTGGGGTCTAGCGGGAGCCTACAATGAGCAGTTCTTC.

The chain employs TRBV28 and TRBJ2-1, with 9 bases that match TRBD2. V lost 2 bases and J lost 8; bases outside the gene matches: 13. CDR3 length: 17 residues. Looked up from germline, CDR1 is MDHEN and CDR2 is SYDVKM. CDR3 bases: TGTGCCAGCAGTTTACCGAACCGGGGCGGGAGGGCCGATGAGCAGTTCTTC. Amino acid sequence: CASSLPNRGGRADEQFF.

The V gene is TRBV21-1, the J gene TRBJ1-6. TRBV21-1 is a pseudogene segment. The CDR3 has 18 amino acids. The CDR3 is CASSKERSGKAPNSPLHF. CDR3 DNA: TGTGCCAGCAGCAAAGAAAGGAGCGGCAAAGCACCTAATTCACCCCTCCACTTT.

V is TRBV12-3 or TRBV12-4 and J is TRBJ2-2; no definite D call. CDR3 length: 11 amino acids. CDR3 in amino acids: CASLDTGELFF. The CDR3 DNA is TGTGCTTCATTGGACACCGGGGAGCTGTTTTTT.

The chain carries TRBV10-3 and TRBJ2-7; the D call may be TRBD1 or TRBD2 (5 bases each). V shed 0 bases and J shed 4 bases, with 13 bases lying between them. This CDR3 contains 15 residues. Germline assignment: CDR1 ENHRY and CDR2 SYGVKD. This chain's CDR3 is CAISESGASSYEQYF. The CDR3 DNA reads TGTGCCATCAGTGAGTCCGGGGCTAGCTCTTACGAGCAGTACTTC.

CDR3 protein: CSASWDSNQPQHF. The CDR3 region has the DNA TGCAGTGCTAGTTGGGATAGCAATCAGCCCCAGCATTTT. The chain is built from TRBV20-1 and TRBJ1-5; D call uncertain. The germline CDR1 and CDR2 sequences are DFQATT and SNEGSKA (reference sequence). The CDR3 consists of 13 residues. Trimming took off 3 bases at V and 0 bases at J, with 6 bases between the two ends.

The V gene is TRBV5-1, the J gene TRBJ1-4; D unresolved. Germline V gene lookup returns CDR1 SGHRS and CDR2 YFSETQ. CDR3 length equals 15 residues. The V end was cut by 4 bases, the J end by 2 bases, with 12 bases between. The CDR3 sequence: CASSLALGTNEKLFF. Here the CDR3 DNA reads TGCGCCAGCAGCCTGGCGCTGGGCACTAATGAAAAACTGTTTTTT. The whole variable domain, remainder taken from reference TRBV5-1 and TRBJ1-4, is KAGVTQTPRYLIKTRGQQVTLSCSPISGHRSVSWYQQTPGQGLQFLFEYFSETQRNKGNFPGRFSGRQFSNSRSEMNVSTLELGDSALYLCASSLALGTNEKLFFGSGTQLSVL.

The chain employs TRBV19 and TRBJ1-5, with 9 positions matching TRBD1. The V gene end was trimmed by 3 bases and the J gene end by 7 bases; junction bases not matched to a gene: 7. The CDR3 is made up of 15 amino acids. Per the germline V gene, CDR1 is LNHDA and CDR2 is SQIVND (reference sequence). CDR3 loop: CASSIPGQGGQPQHF. The CDR3 bases are TGTGCCAGTAGTATTCCGGGACAGGGAGGCCAGCCCCAGCATTTT.

V gene TRBV2 combines with J gene TRBJ1-5, with TRBD1 as a possible D gene (6 bases). In germline, CDR1 is SNHLY, CDR2 FYNNEI. The CDR3 runs 14 residues. V lost 6 bases to trimming and J lost 2 bases, with 11 bases between them. The CDR3 coding sequence is TGTGCCAGCAGGGAACAGGGCGGCAATCAGCCCCAGCATTTT. This gives the protein CASREQGGNQPQHF.

The CDR3 DNA sequence: TGTGCCAGCAGCTCCCCGGGGGCCTACTACGAGCAGTACTTC. It is translated as CASSSPGAYYEQYF. The rearrangement links TRBV7-2 to TRBJ2-7; D possibly uses TRBD1 or TRBD2 (6 bases each). With 4 bases removed from V and 3 bases from J, the gap between germline ends came to 13 bases. The V gene's germline CDR1 is SGHTA and CDR2 FQGNSA. The CDR3 spans 14 residues.

The chain couples TRBV4-2 to TRBJ1-6; no clear D gene. The CDR3 has 15 residues. Per the germline V gene, CDR1 is LGHNA and CDR2 is YNFKEQ. Trimming shortened V by 2 bases and J by 3 bases, and 8 bases separated the two germline ends. CDR3 nucleotide sequence: TGTGCCAGCAGCCAACCAGGAGACTATAATTCACCCCTCCACTTT. It encodes CASSQPGDYNSPLHF.

This clone was counted once. This chain uses TRBV6-2 or TRBV6-3 with TRBJ2-3; no firm D call. Germline V gives CDR1 MNHEY, CDR2 SVGEGT. V lost 4 bases and J 3 bases, leaving 5 bases between the germline ends. This CDR3 is 12 amino acids long. CDR3 in amino acids: CASSSDTDTQYF. As DNA, the CDR3 is TGTGCCAGCAGTTCTGATACAGATACGCAGTATTTT.

The gene calls are TRBV19 and TRBJ2-4; 8 positions agree with TRBD1. The CDR3 is 15 amino acids. The germline gives CDR1 LNHDA, CDR2 SQIVND (reference sequence). The V gene end was trimmed by 5 bases and the J gene end by 8 bases; junction bases not matched to a gene: 11. The CDR3 bases are TGTGCCAGTAGTGCGGGGACAGGCCCTAGGGACATTCAGTACTTC. It translates to CASSAGTGPRDIQYF.

The rearrangement joins TRBV6-6 to TRBJ1-4; TRBD1 matches 7 bases. CDR1 and CDR2 (germline): MNHNY, SVGAGI (reference sequence). Germline trimming cut 4 bases from V and 8 bases from J; bases unmatched to any gene: 10. The CDR3 totals 15 residues. This CDR3 reads CASSSKAQDREKLFF. The DNA for the CDR3 is TGTGCCAGCAGTTCCAAAGCCCAGGACAGGGAAAAACTGTTTTTT.

This rearrangement joins TRBV3-1 (or the pseudogene TRBV3-2) to TRBJ2-6, with TRBD1 matching over 8 bases. The CDR3 totals 18 residues. V shed 0 bases, J shed 2 bases, and the junction held 6 bases outside the gene matches. Germline lookup yields CDR1 LGHDT and CDR2 YNNKEL (reference sequence). The CDR3 DNA reads TGTGCCAGCAGCCAAGATGTAACAGGGGGTACTGGGGCCAACGTCCTGACTTTC. Protein product: CASSQDVTGGTGANVLTF.

The V and J genes are TRBV18 and TRBJ1-6; D may be TRBD1 (5 bases). Trimming pared 5 bases from V and 7 bases from J, leaving 12 bases between. The CDR3 is 14 amino acids. Germline CDR1 KGHSH, CDR2 LQKENI. The CDR3 sequence: CASSRAGPNSPLHF. CDR3 bases: TGTGCCAGCTCAAGGGCAGGGCCGAATTCACCCCTCCACTTT.

The chain links TRBV28 to TRBJ1-2; D remains unclear. V lost 4 bases to trimming and J lost 4 bases, with 10 bases between them. The CDR3 is 13 residues long. Germline V gene sequence: CDR1 MDHEN, CDR2 SYDVKM. CDR3: CASSWWTTYGYTF. The CDR3, as DNA: TGTGCCAGCAGTTGGTGGACTACCTATGGCTACACCTTC.

This clone was picked up one time. V is TRBV12-3 or TRBV12-4 and J is TRBJ2-2, with D unclear. Trimming stripped 3 bases from V and 8 bases from J, with 10 bases between. The CDR3 sequence is 13 residues long. This CDR3 is CASSFYGAGELFF. The CDR3 region has the DNA TGTGCCAGCAGTTTTTACGGAGCGGGGGAGCTGTTTTTT.

The rearrangement links TRBV7-6 to TRBJ1-2; D is unclear. This CDR3 contains 18 residues. The germline gives CDR1 SGHVS, CDR2 FNYEAQ. V lost 5 bases and J 3 bases, leaving 25 bases between the germline ends. CDR3 bases: TGTGCCAGCAGCCCCGGTTTCAATCCAGGTCGAACAGACTATGGCTACACCTTC. As protein: CASSPGFNPGRTDYGYTF.

The chain joins TRBV5-1 to TRBJ2-7; the D is unclear. The germline V and J ends were trimmed by 4 bases and 3 bases, with 5 bases remaining between them. The CDR3 length is 11 residues. Germline lookup yields CDR1 SGHRS and CDR2 YFSETQ. CDR3 in DNA: TGCGCCAGCAGCCAGAACTACGAGCAGTACTTC. This encodes CASSQNYEQYF.

V and J are TRBV7-9 and TRBJ1-3; D is ambiguous. V was trimmed by 3 bases and J by 3 bases, leaving 9 bases between them. The CDR3 totals 14 residues. Germline V lookup: CDR1 SEHNR, CDR2 FQNEAQ (reference sequence). Here the CDR3 DNA reads TGTGCCAGCAGCTTTTCGGGCGATGGAAACACCATATATTTT. This codes for CASSFSGDGNTIYF.

The V gene is TRBV5-4, the J gene TRBJ2-2; the D call may be TRBD1 or TRBD2 (5 bases each). The germline gives CDR1 SGHNT, CDR2 YYREEE (reference sequence). Trimming removed 7 bases from V and 3 bases from J, with 16 bases in between. The CDR3 totals 15 residues. DNA of the CDR3: TGTGCCAGCTCCCCCGGGACCCGATACACCGGGGAGCTGTTTTTT. Protein sequence: CASSPGTRYTGELFF. The full variable domain, with the rest looked up from reference TRBV5-4 and TRBJ2-2, is ETGVTQSPTHLIKTRGQQVTLRCSSQSGHNTVSWYQQALGQGPQFIFQYYREEENGRGNFPPRFSGLQFPNYSSELNVNALELDDSALYLCASSPGTRYTGELFFGEGSRLTVL.

The rearrangement joins TRBV7-2 to TRBJ2-1; TRBD1 is a possible D gene (6 bases). The germline V gene has CDR1 SGHTA and CDR2 FQGNSA. V lost 4 bases and J lost 1, with 14 bases in between. This CDR3 is built from 16 residues. The CDR3: CASSSTGLVSYNEQFF. The CDR3 DNA follows: TGTGCCAGCAGCTCGACAGGTCTAGTATCCTACAATGAGCAGTTCTTC. Variable domain in full (rest from reference TRBV7-2 and TRBJ2-1): GAGVSQSPSNKVTEKGKDVELRCDPISGHTALYWYRQSLGQGLEFLIYFQGNSAPDKSGLPSDRFSAERTGGSVSTLTIQRTQQEDSAVYLCASSSTGLVSYNEQFFGPGTRLTVL.

This rearrangement joins TRBV7-8 to TRBJ2-1; the match to TRBD1 covers 8 bases. This CDR3 comprises 14 residues. J gave up 8 bases and V 2 bases, and 5 bases lay outside the gene matches. Germline CDR1 is SGHVS and CDR2 is FQNEAQ. The CDR3 DNA sequence: TGTGCCAGCAGCTTACTTAGGACAGGGCATGAGCAGTTCTTC. It specifies CASSLLRTGHEQFF.

J is TRBJ2-2 and V is TRBV4-1; tentative D call: TRBD1 (5 bases). In germline, CDR1 is MGHRA, CDR2 YSYEKL. V was cut by 2 bases and J by 9 bases, with 7 bases left in between. This CDR3 is built from 12 residues. This CDR3 is CASSQRGRELFF. For the CDR3, the DNA is TGCGCCAGCAGCCAAAGGGGCCGGGAGCTGTTTTTT.